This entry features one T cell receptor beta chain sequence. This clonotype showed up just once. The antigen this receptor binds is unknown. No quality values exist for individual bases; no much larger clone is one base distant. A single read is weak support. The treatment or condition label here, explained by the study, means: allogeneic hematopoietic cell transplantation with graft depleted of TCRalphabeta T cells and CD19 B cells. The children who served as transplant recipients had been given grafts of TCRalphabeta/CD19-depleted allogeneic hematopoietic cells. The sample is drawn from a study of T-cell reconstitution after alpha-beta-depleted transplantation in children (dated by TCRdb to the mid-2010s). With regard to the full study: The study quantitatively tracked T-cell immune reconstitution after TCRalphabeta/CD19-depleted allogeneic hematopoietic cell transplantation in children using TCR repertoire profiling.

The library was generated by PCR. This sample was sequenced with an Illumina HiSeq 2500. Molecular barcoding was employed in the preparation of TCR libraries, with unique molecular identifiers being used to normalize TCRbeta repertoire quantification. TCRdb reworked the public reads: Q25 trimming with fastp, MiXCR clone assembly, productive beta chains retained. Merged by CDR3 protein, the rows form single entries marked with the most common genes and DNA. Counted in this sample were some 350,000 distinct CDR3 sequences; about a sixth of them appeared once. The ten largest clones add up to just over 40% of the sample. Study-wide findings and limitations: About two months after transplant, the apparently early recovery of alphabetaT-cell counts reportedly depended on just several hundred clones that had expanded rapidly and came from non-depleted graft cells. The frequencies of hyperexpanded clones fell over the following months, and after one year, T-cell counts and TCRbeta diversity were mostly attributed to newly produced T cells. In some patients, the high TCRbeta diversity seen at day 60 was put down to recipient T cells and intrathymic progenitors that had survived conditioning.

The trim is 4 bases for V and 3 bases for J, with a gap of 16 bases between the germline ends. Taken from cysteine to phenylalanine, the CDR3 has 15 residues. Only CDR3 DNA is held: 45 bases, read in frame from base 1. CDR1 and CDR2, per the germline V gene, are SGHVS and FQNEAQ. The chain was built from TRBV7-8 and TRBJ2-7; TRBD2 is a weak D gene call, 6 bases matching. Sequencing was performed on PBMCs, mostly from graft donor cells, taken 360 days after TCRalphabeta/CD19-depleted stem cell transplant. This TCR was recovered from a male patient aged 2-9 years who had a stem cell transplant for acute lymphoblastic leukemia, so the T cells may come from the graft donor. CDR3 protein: CASSSPSWGDYEQYF. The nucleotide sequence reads TGTGCCAGCAGCTCCCCTTCCTGGGGGGACTACGAGCAGTACTTC. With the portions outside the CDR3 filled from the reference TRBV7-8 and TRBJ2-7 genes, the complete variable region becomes GAGVSQSPRYKVAKRGQDVALRCDPISGHVSLFWYQQALGQGPEFLTYFQNEAQLDKSGLPSDRFFAERPEGSVSTLKIQRTQQEDSAVYLCASSSPSWGDYEQYFGPGTRLTVT.